The 5 T cell receptor beta chains listed next were all sequenced from one sample in a study of T cell changes during pregnancy in multiple sclerosis. Clones were sequenced by immunoSEQ multiplex PCR, and TCRdb holds only the in-frame ones, with some missing. The profile shows more than 80,000 clones, about nine tenths of them singletons. The sequencing used PBMCs, collected in the first trimester of pregnancy. Receptor source: a female donor in good health, serving as a control in a pregnancy study. Some clones in this sample may be carry-over from other donors' samples.

This clone was seen once. This rearrangement joins TRBV15 to TRBJ1-4; 7 bases map to TRBD1. The CDR3 is 14 residues long. Trimming cost V 4 bases and J 7 bases; bases outside gene matches: 6. The germline CDR1 and CDR2 sequences are LNHNV and YYDKDF (reference sequence). The CDR3 here is CATSNRDRGEKLFF. In DNA form, the CDR3 reads TGTGCCACCAGCAACCGGGACAGAGGTGAAAAACTGTTTTTT.

V usage is TRBV7-9 and J usage is TRBJ2-2, with 7 bases that match TRBD1. The ends lost 2 bases at V and 0 bases at J; junction bases unmatched: 3. This CDR3 spans 16 amino acids. CDR1 SEHNR and CDR2 FQNEAQ come from the germline V gene (reference sequence). CDR3 region: CASSLKTGPNTGELFF. In DNA, the CDR3 is TGTGCCAGCAGCTTAAAGACAGGGCCGAACACCGGGGAGCTGTTTTTT.

The chain links TRBV11-2 to TRBJ2-7; a possible D gene is TRBD1 (5 bases). CDR3 length: 13 amino acids. Trimming took 5 bases from V and 3 from J, leaving 11 bases between them. The germline V gene encodes CDR1 SGHAT and CDR2 FQNNGV. For the CDR3, the DNA is TGTGCCAGCAGCCAGGGCTTCGGCTACGAGCAGTACTTC. Translating gives CASSQGFGYEQYF.

This sequence joins TRBV13 and TRBJ1-1; D is possibly TRBD1 (5 bases). The V end was cut by 4 bases, the J end by 5 bases, with 8 bases between. This CDR3 comprises 12 residues. CDR1 and CDR2 (germline): PRHDT, FYEKMQ (reference sequence). The CDR3 is CASSWGGTEAFF. The CDR3 DNA sequence: TGTGCCAGCAGCTGGGGGGGGACTGAAGCTTTCTTT.

J is TRBJ2-1 and V is TRBV29-1; weak D call: TRBD2 (5 bases). Germline lookup yields CDR1 SQVTM and CDR2 ANQGSEA. The CDR3 consists of 13 residues. Trimming removed 4 bases at V and 10 bases at J, with 17 bases between. CDR3 in DNA: TGCAGCGTTGTACCCCCTTACCGAGGGGAGCAGTTCTTC. Its translation: CSVVPPYRGEQFF.